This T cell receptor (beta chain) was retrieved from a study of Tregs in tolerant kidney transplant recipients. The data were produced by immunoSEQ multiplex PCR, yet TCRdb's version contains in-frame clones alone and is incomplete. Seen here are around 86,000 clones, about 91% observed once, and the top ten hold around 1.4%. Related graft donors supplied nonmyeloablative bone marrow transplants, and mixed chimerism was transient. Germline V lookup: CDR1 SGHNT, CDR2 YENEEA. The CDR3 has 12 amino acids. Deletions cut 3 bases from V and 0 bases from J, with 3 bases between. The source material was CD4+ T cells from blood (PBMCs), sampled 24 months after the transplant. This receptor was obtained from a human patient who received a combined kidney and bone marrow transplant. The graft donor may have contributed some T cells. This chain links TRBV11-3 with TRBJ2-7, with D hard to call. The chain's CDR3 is CASSFNSYEQYF. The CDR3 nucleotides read TGTGCCAGCAGCTTCAACTCCTACGAGCAGTACTTC.